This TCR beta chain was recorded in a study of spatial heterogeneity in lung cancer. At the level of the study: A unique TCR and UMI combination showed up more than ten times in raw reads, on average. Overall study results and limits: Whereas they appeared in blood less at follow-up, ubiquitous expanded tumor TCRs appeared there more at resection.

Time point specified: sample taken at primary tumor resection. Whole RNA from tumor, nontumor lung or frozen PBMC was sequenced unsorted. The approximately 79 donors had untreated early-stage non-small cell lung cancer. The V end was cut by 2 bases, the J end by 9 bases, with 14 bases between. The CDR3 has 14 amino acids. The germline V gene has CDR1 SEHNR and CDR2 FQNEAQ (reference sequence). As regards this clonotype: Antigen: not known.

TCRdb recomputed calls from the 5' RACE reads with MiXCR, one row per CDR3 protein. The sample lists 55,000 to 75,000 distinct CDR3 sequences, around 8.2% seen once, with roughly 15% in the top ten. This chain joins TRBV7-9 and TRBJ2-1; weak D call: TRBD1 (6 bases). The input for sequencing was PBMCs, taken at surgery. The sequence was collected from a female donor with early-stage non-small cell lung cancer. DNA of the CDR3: TGTGCCAGCAGCTTAACCTACAGGGTTGGTGAGCAGTTCTTC. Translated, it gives CASSLTYRVGEQFF.